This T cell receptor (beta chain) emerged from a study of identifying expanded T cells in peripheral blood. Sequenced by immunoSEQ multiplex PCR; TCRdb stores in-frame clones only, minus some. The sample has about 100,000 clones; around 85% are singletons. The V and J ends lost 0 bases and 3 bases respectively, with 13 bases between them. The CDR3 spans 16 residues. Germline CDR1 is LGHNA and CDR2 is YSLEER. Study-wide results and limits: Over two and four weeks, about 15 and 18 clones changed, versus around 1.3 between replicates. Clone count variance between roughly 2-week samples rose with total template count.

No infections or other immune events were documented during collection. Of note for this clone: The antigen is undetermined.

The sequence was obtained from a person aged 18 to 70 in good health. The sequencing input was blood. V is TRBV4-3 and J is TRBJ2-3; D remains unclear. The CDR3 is CASSQELPGQTDTQYF. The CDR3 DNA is TGCGCCAGCAGCCAAGAGTTACCGGGCCAAACAGATACGCAGTATTTT.